This T cell receptor beta chain was recovered during a study of T cell changes during pregnancy in multiple sclerosis. The CDR3 covers 14 residues. V lost 5 bases, J lost 2 bases, and 13 bases lay in between. Germline CDR1 reads SGHRS; CDR2 reads YFSETQ. Assay: immunoSEQ multiplex PCR; the TCRdb copy retains only in-frame clones and omits some. Of about 40,000 clones in the sample, 90% were seen once. The source of this sequence is a female donor with multiple sclerosis, enrolled in a pregnancy study. The chain combines TRBV5-1 with TRBJ1-2, with unresolved D. Sequences were derived from CD4+ T cells from peripheral blood mononuclear cells, sampled in the third trimester of pregnancy. CDR3 region: CASRTPGSNYGYTF. CDR3 sequence (DNA): TGCGCCAGCAGGACCCCGGGGTCCAACTATGGCTACACCTTC. Looking up the rest from reference TRBV5-1 and TRBJ1-2 gives the full variable domain: KAGVTQTPRYLIKTRGQQVTLSCSPISGHRSVSWYQQTPGQGLQFLFEYFSETQRNKGNFPGRFSGRQFSNSRSEMNVSTLELGDSALYLCASRTPGSNYGYTFGSGTRLTVV.